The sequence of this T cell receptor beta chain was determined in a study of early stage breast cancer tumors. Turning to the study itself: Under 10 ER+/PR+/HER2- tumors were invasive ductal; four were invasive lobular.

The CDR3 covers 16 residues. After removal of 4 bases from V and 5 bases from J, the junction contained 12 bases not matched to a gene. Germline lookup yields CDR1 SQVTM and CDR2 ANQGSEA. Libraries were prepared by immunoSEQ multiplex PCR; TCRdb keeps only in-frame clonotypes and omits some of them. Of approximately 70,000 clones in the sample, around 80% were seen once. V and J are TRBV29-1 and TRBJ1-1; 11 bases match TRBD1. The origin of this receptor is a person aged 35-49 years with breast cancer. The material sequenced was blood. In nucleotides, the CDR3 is TGCAGCGTTGTTGTTCTGGGACAGGGGGGGAAAACTGAAGCTTTCTTT. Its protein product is CSVVVLGQGGKTEAFF.